This is a list of T cell receptor beta chains from one sample in a study of cytomegalovirus exposure and HLA in healthy donors. Clones were read by immunoSEQ multiplex PCR, and TCRdb kept only the in-frame ones, dropping some. The top ten hold 1.5% to 2% of the sample, which has some 150,000 clones, approximately 94% seen once. Material: PBMCs. The receptors stem from a man between 18 and 29 years old in good health and CMV-seropositive. The conserved cysteine and the conserved F or W are not part of the CDR3 here. Part of the rows lack a size; the others show once, few, many or a class for expanded clones.

J gene	clone size	V gene	CDR3 protein
TRBJ2-7	-	TRBV7-2	ASSLTSGSFYEQY
TRBJ1-5	-	TRBV30	AWSVRGVTQPQH
TRBJ2-7	-	TRBV6-5	ASSYGDREY
TRBJ1-4	-	TRBV27	ASSLHHENEKLF
TRBJ2-2	few	TRBV9	ASSVEGGANTGELF
TRBJ1-2	-	TRBV28	ASSVQGRPNGYT
TRBJ2-2	-	TRBV30	AWSRDRASTGELF
TRBJ1-2	-	TRBV5-4	ASSLTGGSYGYT
TRBJ1-2	few	TRBV7-8	ASSANNQGARGYT
TRBJ1-5	once	TRBV28	ASSLLSAGVEPQH
TRBJ2-7	-	TRBV15	ATSITSASYEQY
TRBJ2-2	-	TRBV6-4	ASSDPGLANTGPGELF
TRBJ1-4	-	TRBV5-1	ASRSSSANEKLF
TRBJ2-5	-	TRBV6-5	ASSYRDRQETQY
TRBJ1-2	-	TRBV28	ASSLATGGYT
TRBJ2-1	-	TRBV7-9	ASSLEVGLAAYNEQF
TRBJ1-2	-	TRBV29-1	SARTGGTYGYT
TRBJ1-2	-	TRBV7-9	ASSLATDYGYT
TRBJ2-7	-	TRBV10-2	ASSEAGVTYEQY
TRBJ2-7	-	TRBV7-2	ASSFSGRQGYEQY
TRBJ2-7	-	TRBV6-1	AGSFLAGSYEQY
TRBJ2-5	-	TRBV13	ASSSRGTSGRIGETQY
TRBJ1-1	-	TRBV4-1	ASHPWGGTEAF
TRBJ1-1	-	TRBV7-6	ASSLSRTGGIF
TRBJ1-2	-	TRBV15	AWGRNGYT
TRBJ2-2	-	TRBV28	ASSTNSGWSGELF
TRBJ1-2	-	TRBV9	ASSEGGAPAGYT
TRBJ2-1	-	TRBV4-1	ASSQGDWGGPKF
TRBJ2-3	-	TRBV14	ASSQGRRSTDTQY
TRBJ2-5	-	TRBV5-1	ASSLALAGGETQY
TRBJ1-2	few	TRBV5-1	ASSLRGGGQRYT
TRBJ2-1	-	TRBV30	AWSGRASYNEQF
TRBJ2-2	-	TRBV2	ASSGLAAATGELF
TRBJ1-1	-	TRBV27	ASSLFRGQEAF
TRBJ1-4	-	TRBV5-4	ASSSKRSSGEKLF
TRBJ2-5	-	TRBV4-2	ASSQGPSGRGETQY
TRBJ1-4	once	TRBV15	ATSRPHTGTNEKLF
TRBJ2-3	-	TRBV4-1	ASSQAGILTDTQY
TRBJ2-2	once	TRBV14	ASSQEEPSVGSNTGELF
TRBJ1-1	-	TRBV27	ASRLKGQMTEAF
TRBJ2-7	-	TRBV6-1	ASRAGTAYEQY
TRBJ1-5	-	TRBV2	ATGAGEDQPQH
TRBJ2-1	-	TRBV27	ASSLRGPVGLYNEQF
TRBJ2-3	-	TRBV10-3	AISRAGSTDTQY
TRBJ1-1	-	TRBV7-8	ASSVTRGITEAF
TRBJ1-2	-	TRBV5-1	ASSLRSGPDNYGYT
TRBJ2-7	-	TRBV5-4	ASSLGIGTSEVHEQY
TRBJ1-1	-	TRBV7-7	ASSSDRGTEAF
TRBJ1-1	-	TRBV19	ASSSRGLPGMRTEAF